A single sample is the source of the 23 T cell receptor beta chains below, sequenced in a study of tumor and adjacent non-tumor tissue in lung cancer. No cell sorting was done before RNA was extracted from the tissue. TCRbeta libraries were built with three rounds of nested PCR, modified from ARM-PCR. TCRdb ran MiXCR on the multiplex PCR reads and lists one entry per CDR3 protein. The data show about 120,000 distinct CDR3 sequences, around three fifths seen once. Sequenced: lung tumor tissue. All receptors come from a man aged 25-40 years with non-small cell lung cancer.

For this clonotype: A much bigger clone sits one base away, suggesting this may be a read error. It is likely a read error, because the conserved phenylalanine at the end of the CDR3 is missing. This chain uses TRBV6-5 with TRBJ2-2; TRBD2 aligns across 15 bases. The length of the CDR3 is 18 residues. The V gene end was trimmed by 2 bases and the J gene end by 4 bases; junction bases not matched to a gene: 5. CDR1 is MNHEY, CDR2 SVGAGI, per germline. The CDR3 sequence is CASSYGLAGGPSTGELFL. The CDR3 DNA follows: TGTGCCAGCAGTTACGGACTAGCGGGAGGGCCTAGCACCGGGGAGCTGTTTCTT.

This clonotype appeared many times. The CDR3 region is CASSQGITTNTEAFF. In DNA form, the CDR3 reads TGCGCCAGCAGCCAAGGTATAACAACGAACACTGAAGCTTTCTTT. This rearrangement joins TRBV4-1 to TRBJ1-1; D gene uncertain. Trimming took off 1 base at V and 1 base at J, with 10 bases between the two ends. Germline V gene data show CDR1 as MGHRA and CDR2 as YSYEKL. The CDR3 sequence is 15 residues long.

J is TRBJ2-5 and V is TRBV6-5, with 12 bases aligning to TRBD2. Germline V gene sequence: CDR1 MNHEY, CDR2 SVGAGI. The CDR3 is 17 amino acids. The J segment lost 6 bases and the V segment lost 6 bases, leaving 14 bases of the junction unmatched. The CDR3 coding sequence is TGTGCCAGCAGCAGACTAGCGGGGGCGATAAAGGCAAAGACCCAGTACTTC. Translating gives CASSRLAGAIKAKTQYF.

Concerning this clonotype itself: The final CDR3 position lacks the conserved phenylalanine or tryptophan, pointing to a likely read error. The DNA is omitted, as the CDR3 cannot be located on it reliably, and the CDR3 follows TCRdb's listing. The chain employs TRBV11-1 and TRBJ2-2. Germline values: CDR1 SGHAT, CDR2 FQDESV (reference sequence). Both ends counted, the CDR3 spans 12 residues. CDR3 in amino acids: CASGWHTGELFS.

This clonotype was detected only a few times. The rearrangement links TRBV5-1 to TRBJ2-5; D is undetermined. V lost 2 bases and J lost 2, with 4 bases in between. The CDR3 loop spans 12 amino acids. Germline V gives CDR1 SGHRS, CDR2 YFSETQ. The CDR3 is CASSLIQETQYF. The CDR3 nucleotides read TGCGCCAGCAGCTTAATTCAAGAGACCCAGTACTTC.

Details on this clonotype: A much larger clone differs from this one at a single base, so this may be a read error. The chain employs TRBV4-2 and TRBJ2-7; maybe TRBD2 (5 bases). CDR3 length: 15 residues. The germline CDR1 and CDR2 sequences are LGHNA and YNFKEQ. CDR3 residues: CANSQAEGSSYEQYF. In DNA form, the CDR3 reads TGTGCCAACAGCCAAGCCGAGGGAAGCTCCTACGAGCAGTACTTC.

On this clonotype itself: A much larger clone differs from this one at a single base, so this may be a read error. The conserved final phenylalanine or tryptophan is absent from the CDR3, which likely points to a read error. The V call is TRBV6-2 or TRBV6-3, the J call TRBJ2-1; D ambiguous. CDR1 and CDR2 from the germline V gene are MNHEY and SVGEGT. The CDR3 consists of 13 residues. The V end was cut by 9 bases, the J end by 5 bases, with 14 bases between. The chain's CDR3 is CASVRARDNEQFV. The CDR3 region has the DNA TGTGCCAGTGTGAGAGCGAGAGACAATGAGCAGTTCGTC.

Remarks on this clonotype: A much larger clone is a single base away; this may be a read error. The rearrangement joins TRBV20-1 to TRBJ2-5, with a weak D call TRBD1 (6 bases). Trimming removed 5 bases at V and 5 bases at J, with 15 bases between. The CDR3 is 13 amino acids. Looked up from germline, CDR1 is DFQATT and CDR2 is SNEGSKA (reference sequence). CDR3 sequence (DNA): TGCAGTGCTGGCCGGACAGAGAGGGAGACCCAGTACTTC. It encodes CSAGRTERETQYF.

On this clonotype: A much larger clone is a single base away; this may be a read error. In DNA form, the CDR3 reads TGTGCCAGCAACCATCTCCGGGGCAGGATCCCAAACATTCAGTACTTC. Translation gives CASNHLRGRIPNIQYF. The chain recombines TRBV6-2 or TRBV6-3 with TRBJ2-4, with D perhaps assigned TRBD1 or TRBD2 (5 bases each). CDR1 is MNHEY, CDR2 SVGEGT, per germline. The V gene lost 7 bases and the J gene lost 6 bases, with 22 bases spanning the gap. This CDR3 comprises 16 residues.

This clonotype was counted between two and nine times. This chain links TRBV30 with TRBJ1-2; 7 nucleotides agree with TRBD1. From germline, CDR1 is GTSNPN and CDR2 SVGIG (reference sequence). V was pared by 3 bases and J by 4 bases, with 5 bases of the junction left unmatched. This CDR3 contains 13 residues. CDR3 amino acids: CAWSPTGPYGYTF. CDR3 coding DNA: TGTGCCTGGAGCCCGACAGGGCCCTATGGCTACACCTTC.

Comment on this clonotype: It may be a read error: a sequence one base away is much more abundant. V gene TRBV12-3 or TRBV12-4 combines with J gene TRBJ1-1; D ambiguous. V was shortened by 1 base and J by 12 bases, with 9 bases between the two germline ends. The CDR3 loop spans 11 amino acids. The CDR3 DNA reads TGTGCCAGCAGTTTAGGGCAGTCGACTTTCTTT. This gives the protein CASSLGQSTFF.

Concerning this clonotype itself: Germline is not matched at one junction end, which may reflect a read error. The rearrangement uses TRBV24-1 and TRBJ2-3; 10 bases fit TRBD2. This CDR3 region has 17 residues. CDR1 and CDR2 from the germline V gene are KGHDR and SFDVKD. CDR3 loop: CATSDVLAGHRTDTHYF. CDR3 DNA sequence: TGTGCCACCAGTGACGTACTAGCGGGACACCGCACAGATACGCATTATTTT.

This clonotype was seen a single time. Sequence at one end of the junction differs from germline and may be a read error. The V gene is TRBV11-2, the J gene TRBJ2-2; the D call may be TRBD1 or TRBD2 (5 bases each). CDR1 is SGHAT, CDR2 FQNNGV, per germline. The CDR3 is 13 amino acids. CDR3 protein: CAISLDGTGKLFF. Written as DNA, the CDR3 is TGTGCCATCAGCTTAGATGGGACCGGGAAGCTGTTTTTT.

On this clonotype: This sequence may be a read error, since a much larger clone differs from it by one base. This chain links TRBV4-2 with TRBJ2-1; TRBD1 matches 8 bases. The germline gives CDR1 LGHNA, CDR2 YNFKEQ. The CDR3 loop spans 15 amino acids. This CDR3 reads CASSPGTGLYNVQFF. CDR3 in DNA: TGTGCCAGCAGTCCCGGGACAGGCCTTTACAATGTGCAGTTCTTC.

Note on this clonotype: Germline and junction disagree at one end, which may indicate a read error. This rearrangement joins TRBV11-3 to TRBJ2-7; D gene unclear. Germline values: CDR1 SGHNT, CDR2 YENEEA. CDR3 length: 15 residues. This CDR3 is CTSSLLSVAPYEQYF. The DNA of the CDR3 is TGTACCAGCAGCTTACTAAGCGTGGCCCCCTACGAGCAGTATTTC.

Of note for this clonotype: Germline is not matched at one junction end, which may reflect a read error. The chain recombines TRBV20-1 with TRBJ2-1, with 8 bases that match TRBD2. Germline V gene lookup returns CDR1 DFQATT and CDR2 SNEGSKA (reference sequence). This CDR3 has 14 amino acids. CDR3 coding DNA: TGCAGTGCTAGAGCTAGCGGGCAACACAATGAGCAGCTCTTC. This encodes CSARASGQHNEQLF.

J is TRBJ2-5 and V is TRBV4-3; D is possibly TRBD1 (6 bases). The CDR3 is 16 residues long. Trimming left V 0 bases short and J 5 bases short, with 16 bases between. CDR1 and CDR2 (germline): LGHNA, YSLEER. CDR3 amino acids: CASSQEAGQRGETQYF. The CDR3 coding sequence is TGCGCCAGCAGCCAAGAGGCCGGACAGAGGGGGGAGACCCAGTACTTC.

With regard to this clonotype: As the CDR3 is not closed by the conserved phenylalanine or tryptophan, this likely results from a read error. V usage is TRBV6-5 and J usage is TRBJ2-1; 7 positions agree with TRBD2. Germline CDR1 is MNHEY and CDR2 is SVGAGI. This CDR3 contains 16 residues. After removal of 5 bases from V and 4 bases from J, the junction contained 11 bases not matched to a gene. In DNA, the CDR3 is TGTGCCAGCAGTCCCGGGGGGACTAAACTTTACAATGAGCAGTTCATC. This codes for CASSPGGTKLYNEQFI.

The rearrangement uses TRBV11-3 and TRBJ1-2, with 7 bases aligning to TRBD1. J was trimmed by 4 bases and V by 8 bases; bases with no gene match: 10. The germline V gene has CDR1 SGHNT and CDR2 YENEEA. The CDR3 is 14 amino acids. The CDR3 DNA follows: TGTGCCAGCGGCGCGGGACAGACGAGCTATGGCTACACCTTC. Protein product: CASGAGQTSYGYTF. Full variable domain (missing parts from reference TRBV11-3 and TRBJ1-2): EAGVVQSPRYKIIEKKQPVAFWCNPISGHNTLYWYLQNLGQGPELLIRYENEEAVDDSQLPKDRFSAERLKGVDSTLKIQPAELGDSAVYLCASGAGQTSYGYTFGSGTRLTVV.

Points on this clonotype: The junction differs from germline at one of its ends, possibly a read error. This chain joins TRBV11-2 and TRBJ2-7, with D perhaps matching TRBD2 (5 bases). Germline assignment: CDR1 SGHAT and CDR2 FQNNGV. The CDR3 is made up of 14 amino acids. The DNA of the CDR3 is TGTGCCAGGAGCTTAGGGAACGGAGGCTACGAGCAGTACTTC. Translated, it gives CARSLGNGGYEQYF.

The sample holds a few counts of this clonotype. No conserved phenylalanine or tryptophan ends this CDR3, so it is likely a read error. The CDR3 loop reads CSVQTGTGGCETQYS. The CDR3 nucleotides are TGCAGCGTTCAGACCGGGACAGGGGGCTGCGAGACCCAGTACTCC. V usage is TRBV29-1 and J usage is TRBJ2-5; the match to TRBD1 covers 12 bases. The germline CDR1 and CDR2 sequences are SQVTM and ANQGSEA. V was clipped by 5 bases and J by 5 bases; unmatched bases: 9. The CDR3 has 15 residues.

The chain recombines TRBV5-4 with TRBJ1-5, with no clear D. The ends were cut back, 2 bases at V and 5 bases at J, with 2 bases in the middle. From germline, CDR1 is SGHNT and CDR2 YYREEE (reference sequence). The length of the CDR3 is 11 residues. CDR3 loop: CASSLDQPQHF. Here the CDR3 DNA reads TGTGCCAGCAGCTTAGATCAGCCCCAGCATTTT.

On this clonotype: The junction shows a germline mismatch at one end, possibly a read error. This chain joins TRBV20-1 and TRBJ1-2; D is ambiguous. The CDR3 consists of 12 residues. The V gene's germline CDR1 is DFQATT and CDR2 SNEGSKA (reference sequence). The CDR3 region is CSVVGWNYGHTF. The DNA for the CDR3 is TGCAGTGTTGTAGGGTGGAATTATGGCCACACCTTC.